What follows is one T cell receptor beta chain and its context. This specimen belongs to a study of shared clonotypes between healthy human individuals. The repertoire was sequenced with immunoSEQ multiplex PCR; TCRdb's copy has only in-frame clones and lacks some. The data contain over 700,000 clones, just under 75% of them singletons. The sample comprised memory CD4+ T cells sorted from blood. The subset here: CD45RA-negative fraction. The TCR sequence derives from a woman in her 30s in good health.

The CDR3, as DNA: TGTGCCAGCAGCCCAGCGGGGACAGATACGCAGTATTTT. Translating gives CASSPAGTDTQYF. The chain recombines TRBV28 with TRBJ2-3; 7 bases are shared with TRBD2. V shed 6 bases, J shed 3 bases, and the junction held 3 bases outside the gene matches. From germline, CDR1 is MDHEN and CDR2 SYDVKM. This CDR3 region has 13 residues.